This T cell receptor (beta chain) was sequenced in a study of radiotherapy plus CTLA-4 blockade in lung cancer. Looking at the study overall: Objective response was observed in more than 15% of patients, and disease control in roughly 33%. Study-level results: Expansion in blood of tumor-derived TCR clones was seen after radiotherapy plus ipilimumab. Strongest reported response predictors: early blood clone changes and post-radiation interferon-beta.

People whose metastatic non-small-cell lung cancer was chemo-refractory got focal radiation along with CTLA-4 blockade by ipilimumab. To note about this clone: The antigen is undetermined.

Germline V gives CDR1 MNHEY, CDR2 SMNVEV (reference sequence). Deletions cut 6 bases from V and 0 bases from J, with 11 bases between. The CDR3 is 14 amino acids. Method: immunoSEQ multiplex PCR; TCRdb's copy keeps in-frame clones and lacks some. The sample contains just under 60,000 clones, about 70% of which appear only once. This sample comprised peripheral blood, obtained from a patient treated with radiotherapy plus ipilimumab. The gene calls are TRBV27 and TRBJ1-1; D is possibly TRBD1 (5 bases). The source is a human donor with non-small cell lung cancer whose response to radiotherapy plus ipilimumab could not be evaluated. In nucleotides, the CDR3 is TGTGCCAGCAGGTATCAGGGCATGAACACTGAAGCTTTCTTT. This gives the protein CASRYQGMNTEAFF.